This TCR beta chain was identified during a study of neurological immune-mediated disorders. Study results and limitations: Among 34 multiple sclerosis patients, 18 had repertoires that phylogenetic grouping placed in one related-CDR3 cluster, a possible signature. No link was found between any clinical or MRI feature and the multiple sclerosis repertoire cluster.

Synthesis of cDNA was performed by 5'RACE using 10-nucleotide random UMIs. Each CDR3 protein is one row after TCRdb ran MiXCR on the 5' RACE reads. The sample has about 89,000 distinct CDR3 sequences, 2.6% seen once. PBMCs numbering 2 million and stored at -80 C yielded the unsorted libraries. Turning to this clonotype: Its antigen is unknown.

Sequenced material: PBMCs. The receptor's source is a woman aged 25 to 39 with multiple sclerosis.

As DNA, the CDR3 is TGTGCCAGCACCCTGGGGACAGGATATGGCTACACCTTC. Its protein product is CASTLGTGYGYTF. V usage is TRBV6-1 and J usage is TRBJ1-2; the match to TRBD1 covers 8 bases. From germline, CDR1 is MNHNS and CDR2 SASEGT. CDR3 size: 13 residues. The V gene end was trimmed by 7 bases and the J gene end by 5 bases; junction bases not matched to a gene: 6.